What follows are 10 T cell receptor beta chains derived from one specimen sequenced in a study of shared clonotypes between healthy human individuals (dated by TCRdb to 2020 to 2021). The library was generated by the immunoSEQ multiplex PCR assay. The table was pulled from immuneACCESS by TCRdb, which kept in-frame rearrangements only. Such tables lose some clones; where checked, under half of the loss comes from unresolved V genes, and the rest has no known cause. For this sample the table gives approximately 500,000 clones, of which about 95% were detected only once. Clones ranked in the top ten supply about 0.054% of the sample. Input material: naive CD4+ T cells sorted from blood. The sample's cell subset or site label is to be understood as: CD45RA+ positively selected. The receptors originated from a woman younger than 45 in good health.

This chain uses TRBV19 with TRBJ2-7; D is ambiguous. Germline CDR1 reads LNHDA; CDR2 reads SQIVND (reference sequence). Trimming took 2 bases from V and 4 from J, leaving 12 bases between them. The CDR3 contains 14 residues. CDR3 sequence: CASSITMAGYEQYF. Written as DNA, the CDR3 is TGTGCCAGTAGTATAACGATGGCCGGATACGAGCAGTACTTC.

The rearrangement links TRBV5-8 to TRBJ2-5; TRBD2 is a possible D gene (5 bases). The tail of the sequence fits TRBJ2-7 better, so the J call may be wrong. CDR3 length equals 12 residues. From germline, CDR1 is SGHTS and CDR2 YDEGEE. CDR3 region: CASSWRVNEQYF. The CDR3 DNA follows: TGTGCCAGCAGCTGGCGGGTTAACGAGCAGTACTTC.

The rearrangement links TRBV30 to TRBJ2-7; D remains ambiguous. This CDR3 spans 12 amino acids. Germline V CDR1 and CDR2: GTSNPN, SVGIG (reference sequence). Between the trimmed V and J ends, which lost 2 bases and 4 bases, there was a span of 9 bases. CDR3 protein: CAWSPNMYEQYF. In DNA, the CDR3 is TGTGCCTGGAGTCCTAACATGTACGAGCAGTACTTC.

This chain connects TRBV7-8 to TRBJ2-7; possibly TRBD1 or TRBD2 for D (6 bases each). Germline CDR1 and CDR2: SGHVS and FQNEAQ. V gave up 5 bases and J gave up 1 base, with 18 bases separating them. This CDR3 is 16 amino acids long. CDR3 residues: CASSKEGGTPSYEQYF. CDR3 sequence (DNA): TGTGCCAGCAGCAAAGAGGGCGGGACACCTTCCTACGAGCAGTACTTC.

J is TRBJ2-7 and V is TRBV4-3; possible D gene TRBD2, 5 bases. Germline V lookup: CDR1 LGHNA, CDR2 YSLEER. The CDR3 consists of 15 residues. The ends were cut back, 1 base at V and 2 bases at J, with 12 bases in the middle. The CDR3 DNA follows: TGCGCCAGCAGCCAAGCGACGCGGGTACCCTACGAGCAGTACTTC. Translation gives CASSQATRVPYEQYF.

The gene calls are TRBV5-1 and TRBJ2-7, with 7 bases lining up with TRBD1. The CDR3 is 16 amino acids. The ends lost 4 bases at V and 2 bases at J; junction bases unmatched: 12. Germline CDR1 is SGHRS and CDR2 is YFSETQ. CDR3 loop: CASSLTGGQAPYEQYF. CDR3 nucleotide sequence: TGCGCCAGCAGCCTCACAGGTGGACAGGCCCCCTACGAGCAGTACTTC.

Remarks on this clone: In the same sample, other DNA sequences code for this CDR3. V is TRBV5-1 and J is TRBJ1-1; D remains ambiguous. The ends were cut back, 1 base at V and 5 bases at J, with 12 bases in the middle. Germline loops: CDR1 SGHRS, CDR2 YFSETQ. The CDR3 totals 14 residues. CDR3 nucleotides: TGCGCCAGCAGCTTGCGGGTTGGTGGAACTGAAGCTTTCTTT. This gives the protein CASSLRVGGTEAFF.

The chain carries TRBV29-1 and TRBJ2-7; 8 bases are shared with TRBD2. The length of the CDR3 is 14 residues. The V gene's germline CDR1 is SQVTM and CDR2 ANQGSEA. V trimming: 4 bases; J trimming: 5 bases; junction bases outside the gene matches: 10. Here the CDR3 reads CSVGTRLARNEQYF. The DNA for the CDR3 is TGCAGCGTTGGCACACGACTAGCGCGGAACGAGCAGTACTTC.

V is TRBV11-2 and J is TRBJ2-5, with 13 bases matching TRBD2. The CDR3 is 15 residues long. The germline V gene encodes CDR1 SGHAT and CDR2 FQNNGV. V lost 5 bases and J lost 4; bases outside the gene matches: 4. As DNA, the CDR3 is TGTGCCAGCAGCGGGGGACTAGCGGGATTAGAGACCCAGTACTTC. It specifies CASSGGLAGLETQYF.

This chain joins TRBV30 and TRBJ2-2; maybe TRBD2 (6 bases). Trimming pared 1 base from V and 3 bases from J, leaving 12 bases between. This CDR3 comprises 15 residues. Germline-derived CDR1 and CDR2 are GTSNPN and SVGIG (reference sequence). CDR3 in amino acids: CAWSGRVLDTGELFF. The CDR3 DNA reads TGTGCCTGGAGTGGGAGGGTCTTGGACACCGGGGAGCTGTTTTTT.